This T cell receptor (beta chain) was recorded in a study of tissue T cells after allogeneic stem cell transplantation. Overall study results and limits: TCR repertoires tracked anatomic similarity, regardless of disease or transplant status. Shared clones across patients were few; motif clustering revealed tissue-specific shared signatures. The patient cohort was small and clinically heterogeneous, with limited sampling depth.

The time point: mouse harvest day 14 after allogeneic transplant. Mouse grafts combined 10^7 T-cell-depleted bone marrow cells with 10^6 splenic CD5+ T cells. B6 (H2b) cells into BALB/c (H2d) mice; tissues taken at day 7 or 14. TCRdb's copy holds only in-frame clones and misses some; the assay was immunoSEQ multiplex PCR. The table includes 1,500 to 2,000 clones, about 52% detected once. This clone showed up just a few times. The target antigen is unknown. Gene names are mouse gene names. Sequences were obtained from gut tissue. This clonotype was obtained from a female BALB/c mouse given C57BL/6 T cells with graft-versus-host disease after an allogeneic hematopoietic cell transplant.

The CDR3 reads CASSLPGGNYAEQFF. The DNA read from the CDR3 is TGTGCCAGCAGTCTGCCAGGGGGTAACTATGCTGAGCAGTTC. The chain carries TRBV24 and TRBJ2-1; 7 bases line up with TRBD1. The CDR3 extends 1 residue past the end of the read, so its final part is completed from the germline J gene. V trimming: 2 bases; J trimming: 0 bases; junction bases outside the gene matches: 1. The CDR3 is 15 amino acids. Germline loops: CDR1 KGHTA, CDR2 FRNEEI.